Listed below are T cell receptor beta chains from one sample, sequenced in a study of T cells in Graves' hyperthyroidism and ophthalmopathy. TCRdb called the multiplex PCR reads again in MiXCR, with one record for every CDR3 protein. Of hundreds of thousands of distinct CDR3 sequences in the sample, around 14% were seen once. The sample comprised blood. Receptors originate from a woman aged 30 to 39 with Graves' hyperthyroidism. The CDR3 runs from the conserved cysteine through the conserved F or W. D genes are given only for firm matches. Size is omitted from some rows. Given values are once, few, many or a class for expanded clones.

d_call | clone_size | j_call | v_call | cdr3_nt | cdr3_aa
TRBD1 | NA | TRBJ2-5 | TRBV10-3 | TGTGCCATCACCGAGGGACAGGGCTTGGCCCAGTACTTC | CAITEGQGLAQYF
TRBD1 | few | TRBJ1-1 | TRBV5-6 | TGTGCCAGCAGCTTTCTTGGGCAGACAGGGCTGAACACTGAAGCTTTCTTT | CASSFLGQTGLNTEAFF
NA | few | TRBJ2-2 | TRBV10-3 | TGTGCCATCAGTGATTTACAGGGAGGTACCGGGGAGCTGTTTTTT | CAISDLQGGTGELFF
NA | NA | TRBJ2-2 | TRBV5-1 | TGCGCCAGCGGAGAGTCTGTCGGGGAGCTGTTTTTT | CASGESVGELFF
TRBD2 | NA | TRBJ2-5 | TRBV28 | TGTGCCAGCAGCCCACGGGGACTAGCGGGAGGAGGTTGGGAGACCCAGTACTTC | CASSPRGLAGGGWETQYF
TRBD1 | NA | TRBJ1-1 | TRBV6-1 | TGTGCCAGCAGTCTTTACAGGGGGGGGAACACTGAAGCTTTCTTT | CASSLYRGGNTEAFF
TRBD1 | many | TRBJ1-4 | TRBV2 | TGTGCCAGCAGTGGATTGGACAGGGGCCTTAATGAAAAACTGTTTTTT | CASSGLDRGLNEKLFF
NA | many | TRBJ2-2 | TRBV5-1 | TGTGCCAGCAGCCTTAACACCGGGGAGCTGTTTTTT | CASSLNTGELFF
NA | NA | TRBJ2-3 | TRBV11-2 | TGTGCCAGCAGCTTAGGAGTGCCCCCGACGGGTACGCAGTATTTT | CASSLGVPPTGTQYF
TRBD1 | NA | TRBJ2-5 | TRBV29-1 | TGCAGCGTTGGAGGGCAGGGGGTAGGGCAAGAGACCCAGTACTTC | CSVGGQGVGQETQYF
NA | few | TRBJ2-2 | TRBV24-1 | TGTGCCACCAGTGACCCGGGTCCTCTGCGGGCCGGGGAGCTGTTTTTT | CATSDPGPLRAGELFF